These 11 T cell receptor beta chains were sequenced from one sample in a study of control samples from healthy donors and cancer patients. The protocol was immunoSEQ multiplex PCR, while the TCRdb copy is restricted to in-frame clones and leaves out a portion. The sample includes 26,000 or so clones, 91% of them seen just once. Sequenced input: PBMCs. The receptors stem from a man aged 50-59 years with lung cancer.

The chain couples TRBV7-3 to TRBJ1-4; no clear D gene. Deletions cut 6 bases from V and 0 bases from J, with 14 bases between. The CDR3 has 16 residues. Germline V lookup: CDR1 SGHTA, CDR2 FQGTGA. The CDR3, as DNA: TGTGCCAGCAGTGGTGGCTCGCTCGCAACTAATGAAAAACTGTTTTTT. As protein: CASSGGSLATNEKLFF.

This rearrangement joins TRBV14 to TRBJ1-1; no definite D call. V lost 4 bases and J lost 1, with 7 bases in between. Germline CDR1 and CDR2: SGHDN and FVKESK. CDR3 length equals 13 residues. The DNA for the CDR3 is TGTGCCAGCAGCCTGAGCCCGAACACTGAAGCTTTCTTT. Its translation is CASSLSPNTEAFF.

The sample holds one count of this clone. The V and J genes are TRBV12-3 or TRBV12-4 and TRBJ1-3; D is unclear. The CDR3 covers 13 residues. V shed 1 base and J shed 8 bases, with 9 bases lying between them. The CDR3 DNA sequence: TGTGCCAGCAGTTTAGAGGTAGATGACACCATATATTTT. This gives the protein CASSLEVDDTIYF.

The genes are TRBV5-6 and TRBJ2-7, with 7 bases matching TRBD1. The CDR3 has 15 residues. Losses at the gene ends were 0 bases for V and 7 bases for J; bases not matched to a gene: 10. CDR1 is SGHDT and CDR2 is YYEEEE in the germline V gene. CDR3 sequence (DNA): TGTGCCAGCAGCTTGGAGGGACAGACCGACGAGGAGCAGTACTTC. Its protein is CASSLEGQTDEEQYF.

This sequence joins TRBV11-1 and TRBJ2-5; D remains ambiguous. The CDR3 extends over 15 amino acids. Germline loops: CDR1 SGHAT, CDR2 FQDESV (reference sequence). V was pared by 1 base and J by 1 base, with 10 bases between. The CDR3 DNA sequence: TGTGCCAGCAGCTTAGGTGCCCCCCTCCAAGAGACCCAGTACTTC. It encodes CASSLGAPLQETQYF.

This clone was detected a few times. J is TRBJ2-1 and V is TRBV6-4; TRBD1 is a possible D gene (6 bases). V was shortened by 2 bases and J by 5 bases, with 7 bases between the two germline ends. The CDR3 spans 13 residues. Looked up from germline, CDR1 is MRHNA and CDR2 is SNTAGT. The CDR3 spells CASSDGTHNEQFF. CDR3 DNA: TGTGCCAGCAGTGACGGGACACACAATGAGCAGTTCTTC.

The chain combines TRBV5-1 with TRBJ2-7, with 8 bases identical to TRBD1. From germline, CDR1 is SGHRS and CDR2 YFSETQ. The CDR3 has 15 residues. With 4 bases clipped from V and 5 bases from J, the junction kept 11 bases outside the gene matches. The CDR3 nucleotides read TGCGCCAGCAGCCCGGACTCAGGGGGCTTGAACGAGCAGTACTTC. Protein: CASSPDSGGLNEQYF.

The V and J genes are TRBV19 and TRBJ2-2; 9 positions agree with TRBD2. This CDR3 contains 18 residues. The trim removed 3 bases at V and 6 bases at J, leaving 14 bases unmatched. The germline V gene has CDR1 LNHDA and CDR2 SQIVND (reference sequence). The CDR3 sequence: CASSIGLAGGRGPGELFF. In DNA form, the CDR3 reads TGTGCCAGTAGTATCGGGCTCGCGGGGGGGAGGGGGCCCGGGGAGCTGTTTTTT.

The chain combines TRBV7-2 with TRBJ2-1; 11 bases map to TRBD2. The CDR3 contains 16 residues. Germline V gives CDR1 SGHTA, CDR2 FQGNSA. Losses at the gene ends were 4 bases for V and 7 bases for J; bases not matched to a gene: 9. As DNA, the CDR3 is TGTGCCAGCAGCTCTGCCGGGACTAGCGGCAAAAATGAGCAGTTCTTC. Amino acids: CASSSAGTSGKNEQFF.

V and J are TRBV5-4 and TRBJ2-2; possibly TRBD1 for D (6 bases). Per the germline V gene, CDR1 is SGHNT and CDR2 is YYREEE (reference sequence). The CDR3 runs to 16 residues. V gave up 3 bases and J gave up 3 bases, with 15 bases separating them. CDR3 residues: CASSSNRVADTGELFF. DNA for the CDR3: TGTGCCAGCAGCTCTAACAGGGTTGCCGACACCGGGGAGCTGTTTTTT.

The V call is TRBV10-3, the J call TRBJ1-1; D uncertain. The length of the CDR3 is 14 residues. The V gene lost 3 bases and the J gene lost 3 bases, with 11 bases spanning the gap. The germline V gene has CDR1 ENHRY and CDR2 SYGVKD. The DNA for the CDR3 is TGTGCCATCAGTGACAACCCGGGTCACACTGAAGCTTTCTTT. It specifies CAISDNPGHTEAFF.